Listed below are T cell receptor beta chains from one sample, sequenced in a study of cytomegalovirus exposure and HLA in healthy donors. Clones were sequenced by immunoSEQ multiplex PCR, and TCRdb holds only the in-frame ones, with some missing. The data hold roughly 150,000 clones, with approximately 70% observed a single time. The sample consisted of PBMCs. The receptors shown here come from a man in his late teens or twenties in good health and CMV-seropositive. The CDR3 runs from the conserved cysteine through the conserved F or W. Not all rows give a size; the values are once, few, many and, for expanded clones, a class.

-	TRBV11-2	TRBJ2-1	CASSLEPSGEQFF
-	TRBV4-1	TRBJ2-1	CASSHSEVVNEQFF
-	TRBV7-2	TRBJ1-6	CASSLEGASSYNSPLHF
-	TRBV10-1	TRBJ2-5	CASSDGTTHGQYF
few	TRBV11-2	TRBJ2-3	CASSLVLQRPDHTQYF
few	TRBV5-4	TRBJ1-1	CASSLRGQGARTEAFF
-	TRBV5-1	TRBJ1-5	CASSSGTGVGQPQHF
-	TRBV28	TRBJ1-2	CASTSSGQGRDGYTF
-	TRBV9	TRBJ2-1	CASSSLAGVNNEQFF
-	TRBV7-2	TRBJ1-4	CASSPRQSTNEKLFF
-	TRBV5-4	TRBJ2-1	CASSPQGRGNEQFF
-	TRBV5-6	TRBJ1-3	CASSEVPGSGNTIYF
-	TRBV20-1	TRBJ2-5	CSAIRETQYF
-	TRBV6-5	TRBJ2-3	CASSYYLRADTQYF
-	TRBV7-8	TRBJ1-6	CASSPVEAGARNSPLHF
once	TRBV11-2	TRBJ2-1	CASSLVVSGRARDEQFF
-	TRBV19	TRBJ1-2	CASSLLTGYDGYTF
-	TRBV28	TRBJ1-1	CASSLGQGWNTEAFF
-	TRBV30	TRBJ2-1	CATYPGGGLEQFF
-	TRBV27	TRBJ2-3	CASSLLAQDTQYF
few	TRBV6-5	TRBJ1-2	CASSSRRVTNYGYTF
-	TRBV30	TRBJ1-1	CAWILNTEAFF
-	TRBV6-6	TRBJ2-2	CASTLGGGLNTGELFF
-	TRBV21-1	TRBJ1-5	CASSKECIQGAMGNQPQHF
-	TRBV6-5	TRBJ1-6	CASRLGTVDRSPLHF
-	TRBV11-3	TRBJ1-2	CASSPGQGVNDYGYTF
-	TRBV7-3	TRBJ1-6	CASSPGGANSPLHF
-	TRBV30	TRBJ2-1	CAWSQGQQAGGFYNEQFF
-	TRBV5-4	TRBJ1-1	CASSLGGIMNTEAFF
-	TRBV10-3	TRBJ2-2	CAIRQGADTGELFF
-	TRBV28	TRBJ2-1	CASSLGGGGGEQFF
-	TRBV5-1	TRBJ1-4	CASSEGTAKEKLFF